The source of this T cell receptor beta chain is a study of vaccination effects on CD4 cells after COVID-19 (dated by TCRdb to 2022 to 2024). Notes on the research overall: Participants received two doses of either the BNT162b2 or the mRNA-1273 mRNA SARS-CoV-2 vaccine. A total of nine to ten COVID-19 convalescent patients and a few SARS-CoV-2-naive healthy vaccine recipients were included in the full study. SARS-CoV-2 spike-specific CD4+ TCR repertoires from before and after mRNA vaccination were compared in COVID-19 convalescent patients and in infection-naive vaccine recipients. The Oncomine TCR Beta short-read assay on an Illumina iSeq 100 was used to sequence cultures from other donors in the study. On the study overall, not on this receptor specifically: In healthy vaccine recipients, vaccine-induced clones were almost all SARS-CoV-2 mono-reactive, with only 1 of 255 being cross-reactive with common cold coronaviruses. Only a small number of convalescent patients were included, and no early post-infection timepoints were available, which limited the study. Both infection-induced and vaccine-induced clones contracted markedly at late post-vaccination timepoints, which is consistent with waning T cell responses.

V is trimmed back by 4 bases and J by 8 bases, and the junction contains 6 bases that no gene match accounts for. From the cysteine up to the phenylalanine, the CDR3 has a length of 15 residues. Just the 45-base CDR3 DNA is kept, in frame starting at base 1. CDR1 and CDR2 are read off the germline V gene as SGHRS and YFSETQ. The ViraFEST assay stimulated PBMC with viral peptide pools and then used TCR sequencing to identify antigen-specific CD4+ T cell clonotypes by expansion. After less than eleven days of culture, CD4+ T cells were isolated with the EasySep CD4+ T cell isolation kit. None of the healthy vaccine recipients had a prior SARS-CoV-2 infection, which was confirmed by nucleocapsid antibody tests that came back negative both before and after vaccination. Each well held two million PBMC cultured in IMDM containing around 5% human AB serum, roughly 9.9 IU/ml IL-2 and gentamicin, along with approximately 10 ug/ml peptides. On days 3 and 7, half of the culture medium was replaced with fresh IL-2-containing medium. Unless otherwise noted, each peptide stimulation condition was cultured in triplicate wells. Using Ficoll-Paque Plus gradient centrifugation, PBMC were separated from whole blood and then either used fresh or cryopreserved at -140C. The spike proteins of SARS-CoV-2 and of the common cold coronaviruses HCoV-NL63, HCoV-OC43 and HCoV-229E were spanned by overlapping peptide pools. The QIAamp micro DNA kit was used to extract genomic DNA from the cultured CD4+ T cells.

The library was prepared using the immunoSEQ multiplex PCR assay. TCR beta CDR3 sequencing was performed on DNA from the cultured, isolated CD4+ T cells. The published analysis was carried out like this. Non-productive TCR sequences were discarded, and reads were trimmed to the CDR3 region, with only CDR3s of 7 or more amino acids retained. The MANAFEST web app was used to pick out antigen-specific clonotypes by comparing their expansion in peptide wells with that in reference cultures. To be called positive, a clone needed expansion at FDR<0.05 compared with the reference and with all other wells, an odds ratio greater than 5, and a frequency greater than 0.1% in two replicate wells. A clonotype was called cross-reactive if it was significantly expanded both in SARS-CoV-2 spike wells and in at least one common cold coronavirus spike condition. Using the stringdist R package, CDR3 similarity was measured by Levenshtein distance, and unrooted trees were constructed with ape in R 3.6.1. TCRdb holds this immuneACCESS table with in-frame rearrangements only. Some clones are missing; in checked studies, unresolved V genes explain under half, and the rest has no known cause. D and trimming come from the DNA, and the V and J calls and clone size come from that table. This sample holds roughly 67,000 clones; about four fifths were observed only once. In total, the top ten clones hold about 11% of the sample.

Concerning this clone itself: Its antigen specificity is not known. No per-base quality is available; no much larger clone lies one base away.

Sequencing was performed on CD4+ T cells from PBMCs cultured with SARS-CoV-2 spike peptides, taken before COVID-19 vaccination. Interpreted using the paper, the cell subset or site label stands for: SARS-CoV-2 spike overlapping peptide pool stimulation. The rearranged segments are TRBV5-1 and TRBJ2-3; TRBD2 fits 14 bases in the junction. This clonotype was obtained from a human donor who received a COVID-19 vaccine. CDR3 region: CASSQSGTSGSTQYF. The nucleotides read TGCGCCAGCAGCCAATCCGGGACTAGCGGGAGTACGCAGTATTTT.